These T cell receptor beta chains were read from a single sample in a study of CD8+CD57+ T cells in acquired aplastic anemia. Each CDR3 protein gets one entry after TCRdb re-called the reads with MiXCR. The data hold some 200,000 distinct CDR3 sequences, with about 59% observed a single time. Source material: sorted CD4+, CD8+, or CD8+CD57+ T cells (not recorded which) from PBMCs. The receptors shown here come from a human donor in good health. The CDR3 runs from the conserved cysteine through the conserved F or W. The order of the fields is D gene, clone size, J gene, V gene, CDR3 protein, CDR3 DNA. The D gene is left open where the match is weak. The size entry is marked missing in some rows and otherwise reads once, few, many or a size class.

NA many TRBJ2-2 TRBV9 CASSVEGTGELFF TGTGCCAGCAGCGTGGAGGGTACAGGGGAGCTGTTTTTT
TRBD1 NA TRBJ1-2 TRBV20-1 CSASWQGANGYTF TGCAGTGCTAGTTGGCAGGGGGCTAATGGCTACACCTTC
TRBD1 NA TRBJ2-7 TRBV7-8 CASKTGQLVEQYF TGTGCCAGCAAGACAGGGCAGTTGGTCGAGCAGTACTTC
TRBD1 few TRBJ1-6 TRBV15 CATSPDRDRPKALHF TGTGCCACCAGCCCAGACCGGGACAGACCAAAGGCCCTCCACTTT
NA NA TRBJ1-5 TRBV10-3 CAIRGDRNQPQHF TGTGCCATCCGCGGGGACCGCAATCAGCCCCAGCATTTT
NA NA TRBJ1-3 TRBV7-8 CASSLGTPSGNTIYF TGTGCCAGCAGCTTGGGGACCCCCTCTGGAAACACCATATATTTT
TRBD1 once TRBJ2-4 TRBV19 CASSIRDSNAYSKNIQYF TGTGCCAGTAGTATTCGGGACAGCAACGCTTATAGCAAAAACATTCAGTACTTC
NA once TRBJ2-7 TRBV7-9 CASSLEGPREQYF TGTGCCAGCAGTTTAGAGGGGCCTCGCGAGCAGTACTTC
NA few TRBJ2-7 TRBV7-9 CASRPQGALGEQYF TGTGCCAGCAGACCACAGGGAGCTCTTGGAGAGCAGTACTTC
TRBD1 few TRBJ1-6 TRBV29-1 CSVATGGNSPLHF TGCAGCGTTGCGACAGGGGGTAATTCACCCCTCCACTTT
TRBD1 many TRBJ2-7 TRBV6-5 CASRPGQVSYEQYF TGTGCCAGCAGGCCGGGACAGGTCTCCTACGAGCAGTACTTC
TRBD1 NA TRBJ1-1 TRBV29-1 CSAGTGASTEAFF TGCAGCGCCGGGACAGGGGCGAGCACTGAAGCTTTCTTT
NA many TRBJ2-5 TRBV6-1 CASSEVRGETQYF TGTGCCAGCAGTGAGGTCCGGGGAGAGACCCAGTACTTC
NA many TRBJ1-5 TRBV6-5 CASSEGTVSNQPQHF TGTGCCAGCAGTGAGGGAACGGTTAGCAATCAGCCCCAGCATTTT
TRBD2 few TRBJ2-3 TRBV9 CASSESSGRANTDTQYF TGCGCCAGCAGTGAGTCTAGCGGGAGGGCCAATACAGATACGCAGTATTTT
TRBD1 NA TRBJ2-5 TRBV5-1 CASSPGTGAYPNF TGCGCCAGCAGCCCCGGGACAGGGGCTTATCCGAACTTC
NA many TRBJ1-1 TRBV7-9 CASSLNYGLTNTEAFF TGTGCCAGCAGCTTAAACTACGGACTGACGAACACTGAAGCTTTCTTT
NA NA TRBJ1-6 TRBV7-3 CASSLVGSYNSPLHF TGTGCCAGCAGCTTGGTGGGCAGCTATAATTCACCCCTCCACTTT
NA few TRBJ1-2 TRBV29-1 CSVDRAGTYGYTF TGCAGCGTTGATCGGGCAGGAACCTATGGCTACACCTTC
NA NA TRBJ2-1 TRBV7-2 CASSPVGGQNEQFF TGTGCCAGCAGCCCAGTAGGGGGGCAAAATGAGCAGTTCTTC
NA NA TRBJ2-2 TRBV10-3 CAMRQGGNTGELFF TGTGCCATGAGGCAGGGGGGGAACACCGGGGAGCTGTTTTTT
NA NA TRBJ2-1 TRBV25-1 CASREGTSYNEQFF TGTGCCAGCAGGGAAGGAACTTCCTACAATGAGCAGTTCTTC
NA many TRBJ2-4 TRBV7-9 CASSLVGTGLAKNIQYF TGTGCCAGCAGCTTAGTTGGAACAGGGCTAGCCAAAAACATTCAGTACTTC
NA once TRBJ1-6 TRBV7-8 CASSPLRGLNSSLHF TGTGCCAGCAGCCCGTTGCGTGGGCTTAATTCATCCCTCCACTTT
NA NA TRBJ2-7 TRBV2 CASTGGLTYEQYF TGTGCCAGCACCGGGGGCTTGACCTACGAGCAGTACTTC
NA NA TRBJ2-5 TRBV2 CAGSYREETQYF TGTGCCGGGTCTTACAGGGAAGAGACCCAGTACTTC
NA many TRBJ2-5 TRBV24-1 CATSDRLAGTQETQYF TGTGCCACCAGTGACCGGCTGGCGGGGACCCAAGAGACCCAGTACTTC
TRBD1 many TRBJ2-3 TRBV5-1 CASSLAGQPYTDTQYF TGCGCCAGCAGCTTGGCGGGACAGCCGTACACAGATACGCAGTATTTT
NA NA TRBJ2-3 TRBV24-1 CATSDLKGGTDTQYF TGTGCCACCAGTGATTTGAAGGGGGGCACAGATACGCAGTATTTT
NA few TRBJ1-5 TRBV14 CASSQGVGQPQHF TGTGCCAGCAGCCAAGGGGTAGGTCAGCCCCAGCATTTT
NA NA TRBJ2-1 TRBV7-2 CASSRDLGGGGIGEQFF TGTGCCAGCAGTCGAGACTTGGGAGGGGGTGGAATCGGAGAGCAGTTCTTC
NA NA TRBJ2-7 TRBV29-1 CSVGLQSSYEQYF TGCAGCGTTGGGCTACAGAGCTCCTACGAGCAGTACTTC
NA NA TRBJ2-2 TRBV19 CASSMSSNGYTGELFF TGTGCCAGTAGTATGAGCAGCAATGGGTACACCGGGGAGCTGTTTTTT
TRBD2 few TRBJ2-2 TRBV29-1 CSAVGGLSTGELFF TGCAGCGCCGTCGGGGGGTTGAGCACCGGGGAGCTGTTTTTT
NA NA TRBJ1-5 TRBV29-1 CSPSVDTLLQPQHF TGCAGCCCCAGTGTGGACACCCTCTTACAGCCCCAGCATTTT
NA NA TRBJ2-3 TRBV19 CASSMYALATDTQYF TGTGCCAGTAGTATGTACGCGCTAGCCACAGATACGCAGTATTTT
NA NA TRBJ2-3 TRBV2 CASYGGADTQYF TGTGCCAGCTATGGGGGCGCAGATACGCAGTATTTT
TRBD2 few TRBJ2-3 TRBV2 CASRRGLAGDTDTQYF TGTGCCAGCAGGAGGGGACTAGCGGGAGACACAGATACGCAGTATTTT
TRBD2 once TRBJ2-2 TRBV5-4 CASSPKRGGRLKNTGELFF TGTGCCAGCAGCCCCAAGCGGGGGGGGAGATTGAAGAACACCGGGGAGCTGTTTTTT
TRBD1 few TRBJ1-6 TRBV5-1 CASCGQGDSPLHF TGCGCCAGCTGTGGACAGGGTGATTCACCCCTCCACTTT
NA many TRBJ2-7 TRBV10-1 CASSEGGGRVNEQYF TGCGCCAGCAGTGAAGGTGGGGGGAGAGTCAACGAGCAGTACTTC
TRBD1 NA TRBJ1-4 TRBV4-1 CASSHEQGGNEKLFF TGCGCCAGCAGCCACGAACAGGGGGGTAATGAAAAACTGTTTTTT
NA NA TRBJ2-7 TRBV7-9 CASSLRPHEQYF TGTGCCAGCAGCTTAAGGCCACACGAGCAGTACTTC
TRBD1 NA TRBJ2-1 TRBV25-1 CASSDAGQGDNEQFF TGTGCCAGCAGTGACGCGGGACAGGGGGACAATGAGCAGTTCTTC
NA NA TRBJ2-7 TRBV19 CASRPPGASYEQYF TGTGCCAGTAGGCCCCCAGGGGCGAGCTACGAGCAGTACTTC
NA NA TRBJ2-6 TRBV5-5 CASSLEAQGWTNVLTF TGTGCCAGCAGCTTGGAGGCACAGGGTTGGACCAACGTCCTGACTTTC
TRBD2 NA TRBJ2-4 TRBV7-2 CASRSWGGNIQYF TGTGCCAGTCGTTCGTGGGGGGGAAACATTCAGTACTTC
NA NA TRBJ2-2 TRBV20-1 CSARLGLGDTGELFF TGCAGTGCGAGGTTAGGGCTAGGTGACACCGGGGAGCTGTTTTTT
TRBD1 NA TRBJ2-2 TRBV25-1 CASSDNRGMNTGELFF TGTGCCAGCAGTGACAACAGGGGGATGAACACCGGGGAGCTGTTTTTT
NA many TRBJ2-2 TRBV5-1 CASSLRSGELFF TGCGCCAGCAGCTTGCGGTCCGGGGAGCTGTTTTTT
NA NA TRBJ1-1 TRBV7-3 CASSLGPGLAFF TGTGCCAGCAGCTTGGGTCCGGGACTAGCTTTCTTT
NA many TRBJ2-7 TRBV19 CASSITATSYEQYF TGTGCCAGTAGTATCACAGCCACCTCCTACGAGCAGTACTTC
NA NA TRBJ2-7 TRBV5-5 CASSLYHGIQAYEQYF TGTGCCAGCAGCTTATACCACGGAATCCAGGCCTACGAGCAGTACTTC
NA NA TRBJ2-7 TRBV19 CASSIQGVYEQYF TGTGCCAGTAGCATACAAGGAGTTTACGAGCAGTACTTC
NA many TRBJ2-7 TRBV5-8 CASAPGTSYEQYF TGTGCCAGCGCTCCCGGGACATCTTACGAGCAGTACTTC
TRBD2 NA TRBJ2-1 TRBV7-6 CASGGLAGANNEQFF TGTGCCAGCGGTGGGCTAGCGGGGGCTAACAATGAGCAGTTCTTC
TRBD2 many TRBJ2-3 TRBV25-1 CATRGLAGAPTDTQYF TGTGCCACCCGGGGACTAGCGGGGGCCCCCACAGATACGCAGTATTTT
NA NA TRBJ2-2 TRBV9 CASSAGGPDTGELFF TGTGCCAGCAGCGCCGGGGGACCAGACACCGGGGAGCTGTTTTTT
NA NA TRBJ2-1 TRBV7-9 CASSLGRTGAFEQFF TGTGCCAGCAGCTTAGGGAGGACGGGGGCCTTTGAGCAGTTCTTC